Shown below are 10 T cell receptor beta chains from a single sample sequenced in a study of T cells after yellow fever vaccination. TCRdb reprocessed the 5' RACE reads via MiXCR and lists one record per CDR3 protein. The table includes 350,000 to 450,000 distinct CDR3 sequences, 6.2% detected once. The source material was PBMCs, sampled 5 days after the yellow fever booster vaccination. The receptors shown here come from a young man who received the YFV17D yellow fever vaccine.

This clonotype was detected many times. This chain uses TRBV5-4 with TRBJ2-6, with 9 bases lining up with TRBD1. The CDR3 covers 18 residues. Germline assignment: CDR1 SGHNT and CDR2 YYREEE (reference sequence). J lost 4 bases, V lost 0 bases, and 8 bases had no gene match. CDR3 amino acids: CASSLVGQGRLGANVLTF. CDR3 bases: TGTGCCAGCAGCTTGGTGGGACAGGGAAGGCTGGGGGCCAACGTCCTGACTTTC.

The chain has TRBV5-1 and TRBJ2-5; 7 bases align to TRBD2. CDR3 size: 14 residues. V lost 2 bases, J lost 1 base, and 2 bases stayed unmatched. Germline values: CDR1 SGHRS, CDR2 YFSETQ. Here the CDR3 DNA reads TGCGCCAGCAGCTTACTAGCGAGCCAAGAGACCCAGTACTTC. This encodes CASSLLASQETQYF.

This clonotype was observed at least ten times. The rearrangement uses TRBV6-1 and TRBJ2-7; 10 bases align to TRBD2. Losses at the gene ends were 6 bases for V and 2 bases for J; bases not matched to a gene: 7. Germline CDR1 and CDR2: MNHNS and SASEGT. The CDR3 extends over 15 amino acids. The CDR3 region has the DNA TGTGCCAGCAGCTCGATAGCGGGAGGCCCCTACGAGCAGTACTTC. Its protein is CASSSIAGGPYEQYF.

This clonotype came up many times. The rearrangement links TRBV14 to TRBJ2-2; D remains ambiguous. With 2 bases removed from V and 1 base from J, the gap between germline ends came to 5 bases. The CDR3 length is 14 residues. Germline CDR1 reads SGHDN; CDR2 reads FVKESK. CDR3 protein: CASSQQKNTGELFF. Here the CDR3 DNA reads TGTGCCAGCAGCCAACAGAAGAACACCGGGGAGCTGTTTTTT.

The rearrangement joins TRBV6-2 or TRBV6-3 to TRBJ1-2, with D possibly being TRBD1 (5 bases). CDR3 size: 14 residues. V dropped 0 bases and J dropped 8 bases, with 13 bases sitting between them. Germline V gene data show CDR1 as MNHEY and CDR2 as SVGEGT. CDR3 sequence (DNA): TGTGCCAGCAGTTACTCCCTCCGGGACGGGGGCTACACCTTC. Residues: CASSYSLRDGGYTF.

This clonotype was recorded many times. V gene TRBV19 combines with J gene TRBJ2-7; D possibly corresponds to TRBD2 (6 bases). CDR3 length equals 13 residues. In germline, CDR1 is LNHDA, CDR2 SQIVND (reference sequence). The V gene lost 4 bases and the J gene lost 5 bases, with 12 bases spanning the gap. For the CDR3, the DNA is TGTGCCAGTAGTACCCGGGCGGGGAACGAGCAGTACTTC. This sequence encodes CASSTRAGNEQYF.

This chain links TRBV19 with TRBJ2-5, with D uncertain. V was cut by 5 bases and J by 0 bases, with 7 bases left in between. The CDR3 runs 13 residues. Germline CDR1 reads LNHDA; CDR2 reads SQIVND (reference sequence). The CDR3 is CASSRNYQETQYF. For the CDR3, the DNA is TGTGCCAGTAGTCGTAATTACCAAGAGACCCAGTACTTC.

V is TRBV20-1 and J is TRBJ2-5; the match to TRBD2 covers 7 bases. The germline CDR1 and CDR2 sequences are DFQATT and SNEGSKA (reference sequence). V lost 5 bases and J lost 3; bases outside the gene matches: 15. The CDR3 length is 16 residues. Written as DNA, the CDR3 is TGCAGTGCTCGAACGTCCCAGCGGGGATATAAAGAGACCCAGTACTTC. It translates to CSARTSQRGYKETQYF.

This rearrangement joins TRBV10-3 to TRBJ2-1; no clear D gene. V lost 6 bases to trimming and J lost 2 bases, with 17 bases between them. CDR3 length: 16 amino acids. Germline CDR1 is ENHRY and CDR2 is SYGVKD. CDR3 nucleotide sequence: TGTGCCATCAGACCGGACGGCCACTCCGCCTACAATGAGCAGTTCTTC. Protein sequence: CAIRPDGHSAYNEQFF.

This clonotype has a handful of counts. The CDR3 nucleotides read TGTGCCAGCAGCCCACCCGGGGGCAACTACAATGAGCAGTTCTTC. Protein: CASSPPGGNYNEQFF. The gene calls are TRBV5-4 and TRBJ2-1; D could derive from TRBD1 or TRBD2 (6 bases each). Per the germline V gene, CDR1 is SGHNT and CDR2 is YYREEE (reference sequence). The CDR3 length is 15 residues. Deletions cut 4 bases from V and 3 bases from J, with 14 bases between.